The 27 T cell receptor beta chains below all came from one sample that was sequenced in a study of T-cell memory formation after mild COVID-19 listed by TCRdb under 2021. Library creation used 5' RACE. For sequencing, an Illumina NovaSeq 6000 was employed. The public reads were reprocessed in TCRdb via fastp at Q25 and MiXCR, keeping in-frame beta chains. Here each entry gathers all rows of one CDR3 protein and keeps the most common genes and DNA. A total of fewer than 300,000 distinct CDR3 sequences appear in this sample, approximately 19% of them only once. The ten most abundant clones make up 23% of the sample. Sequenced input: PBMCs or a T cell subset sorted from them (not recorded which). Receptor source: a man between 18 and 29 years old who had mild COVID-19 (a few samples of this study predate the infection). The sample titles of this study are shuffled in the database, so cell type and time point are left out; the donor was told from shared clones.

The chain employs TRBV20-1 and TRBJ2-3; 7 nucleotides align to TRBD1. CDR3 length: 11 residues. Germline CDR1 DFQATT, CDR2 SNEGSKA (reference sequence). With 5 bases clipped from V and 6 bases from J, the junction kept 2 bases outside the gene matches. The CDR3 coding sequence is TGCAGTGCTGACAGGGTGGATACGCAGTATTTT. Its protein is CSADRVDTQYF.

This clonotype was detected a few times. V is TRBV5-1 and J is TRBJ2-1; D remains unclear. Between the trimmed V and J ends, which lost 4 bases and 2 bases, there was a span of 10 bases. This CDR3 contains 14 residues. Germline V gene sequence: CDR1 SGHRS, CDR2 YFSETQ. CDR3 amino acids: CASSAEAAYNEQFF. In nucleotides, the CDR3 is TGCGCCAGCAGCGCCGAGGCCGCCTACAATGAGCAGTTCTTC.

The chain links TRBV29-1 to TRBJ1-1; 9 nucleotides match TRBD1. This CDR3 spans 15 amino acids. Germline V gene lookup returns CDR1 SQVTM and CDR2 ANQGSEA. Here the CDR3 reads CNAAPGTGTNTEAFF. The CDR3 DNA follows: TGCAACGCCGCACCCGGGACAGGGACGAACACTGAAGCTTTCTTT. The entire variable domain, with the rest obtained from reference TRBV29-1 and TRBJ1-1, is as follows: SAVISQKPSRDICQRGTSLTIQCQVDSQVTMMFWYRQQPGQSLTLIATANQGSEATYESGFVIDKFPISRPNLTFSTLTVSNMSPEDSSIYLCNAAPGTGTNTEAFFGQGTRLTVV.

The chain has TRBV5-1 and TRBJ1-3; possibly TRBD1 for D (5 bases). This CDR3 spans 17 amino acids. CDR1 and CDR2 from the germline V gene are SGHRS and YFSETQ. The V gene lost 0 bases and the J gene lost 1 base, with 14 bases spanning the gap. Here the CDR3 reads CASSLEGVRRSGNTIYF. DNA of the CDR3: TGCGCCAGCAGCTTGGAAGGGGTGCGCCGGTCTGGAAACACCATATATTTT.

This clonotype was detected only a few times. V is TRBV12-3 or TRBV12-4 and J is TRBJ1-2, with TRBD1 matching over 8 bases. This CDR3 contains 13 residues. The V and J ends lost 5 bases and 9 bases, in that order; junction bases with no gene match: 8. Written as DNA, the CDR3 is TGTGCCAGCAGTCGAGGACAGGGTGTACGCTACACCTTC. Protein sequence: CASSRGQGVRYTF.

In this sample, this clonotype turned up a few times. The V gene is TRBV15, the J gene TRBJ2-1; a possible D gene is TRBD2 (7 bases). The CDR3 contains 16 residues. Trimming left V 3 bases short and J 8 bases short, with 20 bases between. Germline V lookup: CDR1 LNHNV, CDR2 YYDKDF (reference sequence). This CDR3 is CATSSFTGTGGDEQFF. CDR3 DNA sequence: TGTGCCACCAGCAGCTTTACCGGGACGGGGGGCGATGAGCAGTTCTTC. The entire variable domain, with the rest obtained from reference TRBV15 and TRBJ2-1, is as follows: DAMVIQNPRYQVTQFGKPVTLSCSQTLNHNVMYWYQQKSSQAPKLLFHYYDKDFNNEADTPDNFQSRRPNTSFCFLDIRSPGLGDTAMYLCATSSFTGTGGDEQFFGPGTRLTVL.

The CDR3: CASSLYPGDEQYV. The CDR3 nucleotides are TGTGCCAGCAGTCTATACCCGGGGGACGAGCAGTACGTC. The V call is TRBV28, the J call TRBJ2-7, with D tentatively TRBD2 (6 bases). This CDR3 is 13 amino acids long. Germline CDR1 is MDHEN and CDR2 is SYDVKM. V was clipped by 5 bases and J by 5 bases, with 13 bases between them.

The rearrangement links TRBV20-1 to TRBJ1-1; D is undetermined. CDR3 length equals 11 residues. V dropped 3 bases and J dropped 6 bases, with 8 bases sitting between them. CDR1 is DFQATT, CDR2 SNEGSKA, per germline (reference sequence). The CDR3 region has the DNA TGCAGTGCTAGTCTCGGGCCTGAAGCTTTCTTT. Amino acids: CSASLGPEAFF.

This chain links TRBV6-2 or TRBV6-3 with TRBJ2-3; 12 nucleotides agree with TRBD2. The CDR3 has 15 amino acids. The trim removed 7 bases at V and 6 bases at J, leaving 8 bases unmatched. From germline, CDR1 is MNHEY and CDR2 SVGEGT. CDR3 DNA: TGTGCCAGCACCGAGCTAGCGGGGGGGAAGGATACGCAGTATTTT. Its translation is CASTELAGGKDTQYF.

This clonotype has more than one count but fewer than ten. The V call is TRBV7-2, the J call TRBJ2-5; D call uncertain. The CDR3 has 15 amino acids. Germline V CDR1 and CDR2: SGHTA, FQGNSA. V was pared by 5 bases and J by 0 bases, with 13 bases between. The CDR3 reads CASSAGWPYQETQYF. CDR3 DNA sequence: TGTGCCAGCAGCGCAGGATGGCCTTACCAAGAGACCCAGTACTTC. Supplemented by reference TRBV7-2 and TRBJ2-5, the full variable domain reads GAGVSQSPSNKVTEKGKDVELRCDPISGHTALYWYRQSLGQGLEFLIYFQGNSAPDKSGLPSDRFSAERTGGSVSTLTIQRTQQEDSAVYLCASSAGWPYQETQYFGPGTRLLVL.

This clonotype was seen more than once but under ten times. In DNA, the CDR3 is TGTGCCAGCAGTTACGCGGTTGGCACTGAAGCTTTCTTT. Encoded protein: CASSYAVGTEAFF. The gene calls are TRBV6-2 or TRBV6-3 and TRBJ1-1, with D unresolved. Trimming shortened V by 2 bases and J by 4 bases, and 8 bases separated the two germline ends. Per germline, CDR1 MNHEY and CDR2 SVGEGT. The CDR3 covers 13 residues.

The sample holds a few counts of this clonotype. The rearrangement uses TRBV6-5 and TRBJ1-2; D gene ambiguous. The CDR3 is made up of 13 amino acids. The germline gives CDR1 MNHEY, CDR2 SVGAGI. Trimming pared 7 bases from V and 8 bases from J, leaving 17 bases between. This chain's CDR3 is CASMPPLGPGYTF. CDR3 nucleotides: TGTGCCAGCATGCCCCCCCTTGGCCCGGGCTACACCTTC.

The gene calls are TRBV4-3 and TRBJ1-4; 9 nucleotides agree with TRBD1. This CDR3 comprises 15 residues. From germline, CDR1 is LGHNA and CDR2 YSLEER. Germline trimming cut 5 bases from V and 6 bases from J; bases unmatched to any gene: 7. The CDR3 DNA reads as TGCGCCAGCAGCAAAGGACAGGGGTCGTATGAAAAACTGTTTTTT. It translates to CASSKGQGSYEKLFF.

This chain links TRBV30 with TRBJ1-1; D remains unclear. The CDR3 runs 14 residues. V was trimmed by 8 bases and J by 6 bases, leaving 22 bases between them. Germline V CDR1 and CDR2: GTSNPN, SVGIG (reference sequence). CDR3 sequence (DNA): TGTGCCGCGATAGGGTGGGGTCGGGCAGCTGAAGCTTTCTTT. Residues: CAAIGWGRAAEAFF.

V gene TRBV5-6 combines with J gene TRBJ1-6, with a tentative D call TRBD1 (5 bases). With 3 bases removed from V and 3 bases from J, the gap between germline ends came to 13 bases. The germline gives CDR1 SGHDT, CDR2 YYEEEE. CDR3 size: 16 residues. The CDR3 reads CASSYSGMNYNSPLHF. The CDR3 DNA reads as TGTGCCAGCAGCTATTCAGGGATGAACTATAATTCACCCCTCCACTTT. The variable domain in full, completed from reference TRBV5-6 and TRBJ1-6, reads DAGVTQSPTHLIKTRGQQVTLRCSPKSGHDTVSWYQQALGQGPQFIFQYYEEEERQRGNFPDRFSGHQFPNYSSELNVNALLLGDSALYLCASSYSGMNYNSPLHFGNGTRLTVT.

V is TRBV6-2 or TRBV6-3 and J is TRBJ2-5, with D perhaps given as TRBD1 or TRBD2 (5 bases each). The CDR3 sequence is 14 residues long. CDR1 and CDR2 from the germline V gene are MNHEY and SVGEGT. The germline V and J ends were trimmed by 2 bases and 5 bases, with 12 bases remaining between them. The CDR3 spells CASSYRGPPETQYF. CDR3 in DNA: TGTGCCAGCAGTTACAGGGGACCACCCGAGACCCAGTACTTC.

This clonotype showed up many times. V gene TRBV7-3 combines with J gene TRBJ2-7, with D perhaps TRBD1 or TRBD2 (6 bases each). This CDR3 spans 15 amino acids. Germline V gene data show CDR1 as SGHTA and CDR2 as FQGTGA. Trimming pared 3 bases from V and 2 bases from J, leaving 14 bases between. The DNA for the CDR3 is TGTGCCAGCAGCTTGCGAGGGGGGCTGACCTACGAGCAGTACGTC. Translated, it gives CASSLRGGLTYEQYV.

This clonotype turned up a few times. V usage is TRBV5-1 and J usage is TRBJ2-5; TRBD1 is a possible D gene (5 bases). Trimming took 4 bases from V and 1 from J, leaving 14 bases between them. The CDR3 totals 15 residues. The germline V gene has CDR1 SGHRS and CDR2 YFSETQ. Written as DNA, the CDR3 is TGCGCCAGCAGCGCGATCCCAGGGTTCCAAGAGACCCAGTACTTC. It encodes CASSAIPGFQETQYF.

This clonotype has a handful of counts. The CDR3, as DNA: TGTGCCAGCAGCTTACCGGGGACAGGGAGGTACACTGAAGCTTTCTTT. Amino acids: CASSLPGTGRYTEAFF. V is TRBV7-9 and J is TRBJ1-1; 9 bases fit TRBD1. Looked up from germline, CDR1 is SEHNR and CDR2 is FQNEAQ (reference sequence). The CDR3 loop spans 16 amino acids. The J segment lost 3 bases and the V segment lost 2 bases, leaving 7 bases of the junction unmatched.

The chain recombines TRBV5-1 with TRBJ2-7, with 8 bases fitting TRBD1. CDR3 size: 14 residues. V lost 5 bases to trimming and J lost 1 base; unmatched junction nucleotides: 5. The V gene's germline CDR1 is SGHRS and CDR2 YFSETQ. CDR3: CASSGTGRSYEQYF. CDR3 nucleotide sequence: TGCGCCAGCAGTGGGACAGGACGTTCCTACGAGCAGTACTTC.

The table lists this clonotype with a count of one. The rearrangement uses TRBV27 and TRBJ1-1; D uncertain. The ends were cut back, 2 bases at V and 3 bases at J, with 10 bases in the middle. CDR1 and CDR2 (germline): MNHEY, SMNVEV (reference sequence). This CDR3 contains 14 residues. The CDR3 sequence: CASSLGIRDTEAFF. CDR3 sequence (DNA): TGTGCCAGCAGTTTAGGGATTAGGGACACTGAAGCTTTCTTT.

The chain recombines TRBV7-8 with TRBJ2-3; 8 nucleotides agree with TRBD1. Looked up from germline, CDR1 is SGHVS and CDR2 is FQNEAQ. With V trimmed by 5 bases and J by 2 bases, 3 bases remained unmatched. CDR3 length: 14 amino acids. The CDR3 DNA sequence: TGTGCCAGCAGCATGGGACAGGACACAGATACGCAGTATTTT. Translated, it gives CASSMGQDTDTQYF.

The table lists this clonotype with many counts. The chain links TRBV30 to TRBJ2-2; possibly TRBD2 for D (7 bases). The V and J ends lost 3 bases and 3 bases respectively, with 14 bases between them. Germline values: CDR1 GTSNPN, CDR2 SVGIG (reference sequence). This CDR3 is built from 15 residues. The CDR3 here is CAWRPGGRYTGELFF. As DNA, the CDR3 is TGTGCCTGGAGACCGGGGGGCCGTTACACCGGGGAGCTGTTTTTT.

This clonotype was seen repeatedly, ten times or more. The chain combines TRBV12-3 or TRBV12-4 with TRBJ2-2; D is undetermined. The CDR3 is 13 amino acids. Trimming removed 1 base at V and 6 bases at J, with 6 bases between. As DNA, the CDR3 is TGTGCCAGCAGTTTAGTCCCCCCCGGGGAGCTGTTTTTT. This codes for CASSLVPPGELFF.

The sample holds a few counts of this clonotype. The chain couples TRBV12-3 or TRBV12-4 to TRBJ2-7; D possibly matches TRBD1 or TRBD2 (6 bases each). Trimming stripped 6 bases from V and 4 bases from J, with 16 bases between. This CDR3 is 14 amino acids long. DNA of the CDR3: TGTGCCAGCAGCATTGGGGGGCCCTTATACGAGCAGTACTTC. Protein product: CASSIGGPLYEQYF.

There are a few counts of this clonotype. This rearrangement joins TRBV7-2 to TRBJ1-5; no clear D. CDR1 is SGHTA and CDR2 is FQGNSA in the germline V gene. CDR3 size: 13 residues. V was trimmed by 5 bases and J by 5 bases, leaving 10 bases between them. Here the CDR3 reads CASSLLLDQPQHF. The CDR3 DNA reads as TGTGCCAGCAGCCTTTTGTTGGATCAGCCCCAGCATTTT.

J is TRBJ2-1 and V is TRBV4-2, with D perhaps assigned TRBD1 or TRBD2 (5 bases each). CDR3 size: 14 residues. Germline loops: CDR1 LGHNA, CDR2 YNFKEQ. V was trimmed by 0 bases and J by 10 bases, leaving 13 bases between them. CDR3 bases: TGTGCCAGCAGCCAAGAGGGACCGGGTGGGGAGCAGTTCTTC. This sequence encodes CASSQEGPGGEQFF.